Each of the 26 T cell receptor beta chains below was sequenced from the same sample in a study of cytomegalovirus exposure and HLA in healthy donors. In the PCR, 60 Vbeta and 13 Jbeta primers were used. Produced via immunoSEQ multiplex PCR; TCRdb's table is partial and in-frame only. The table gives fewer than 250,000 clones; the top ten clones make up roughly 0.98% of it. The specimen sequenced was PBMCs. These receptors were obtained from a woman between 25 and 40 years old in good health and CMV-seropositive.

The rearrangement joins TRBV18 to TRBJ1-1, with D possibly being TRBD1 (5 bases). Trimming stripped 2 bases from V and 6 bases from J, with 16 bases between. This CDR3 comprises 15 residues. The germline V gene has CDR1 KGHSH and CDR2 LQKENI. The CDR3 nucleotides read TGTGCCAGCTCACCATCCCACGGGGGGGGGTCTGAAGCTTTCTTT. This sequence encodes CASSPSHGGGSEAFF.

This chain connects TRBV19 to TRBJ2-7; 10 nucleotides line up with TRBD1. This CDR3 has 15 amino acids. The germline gives CDR1 LNHDA, CDR2 SQIVND (reference sequence). The V and J ends lost 5 bases and 3 bases, in that order; junction bases with no gene match: 7. The CDR3 DNA is TGTGCCAGTAGTTTCGGACAGGGGGTCTTCTACGAGCAGTACTTC. It translates to CASSFGQGVFYEQYF.

This chain links TRBV27 with TRBJ2-5; no firm D call. V was clipped by 2 bases and J by 2 bases, with 9 bases between them. Germline V gene lookup returns CDR1 MNHEY and CDR2 SMNVEV (reference sequence). The CDR3 has 14 residues. CDR3 region: CASSLRRWQETQYF. DNA of the CDR3: TGTGCCAGCAGTTTACGCCGGTGGCAAGAGACCCAGTACTTC.

The V gene is TRBV28, the J gene TRBJ1-1; perhaps TRBD1 as D (6 bases). The CDR3 spans 14 residues. Germline CDR1 and CDR2: MDHEN and SYDVKM. V lost 5 bases to trimming and J lost 4 bases, with 14 bases between them. The CDR3 DNA follows: TGTGCCAGCAGTGTTGACAGGTTTTTCACTGAAGCTTTCTTT. Protein product: CASSVDRFFTEAFF.

The J gene is TRBJ2-5, the V gene TRBV5-4; a possible D gene is TRBD1 (5 bases). V dropped 1 base and J dropped 6 bases, with 10 bases sitting between them. The CDR3 contains 13 residues. Germline V gene sequence: CDR1 SGHNT, CDR2 YYREEE (reference sequence). CDR3: CASSLSGLQTQYF. CDR3 coding DNA: TGTGCCAGCAGCTTGTCAGGGTTGCAGACCCAGTACTTC.

The chain uses TRBV30 and TRBJ2-7, with a weak D call TRBD2 (6 bases). The CDR3 spans 15 residues. Per germline, CDR1 GTSNPN and CDR2 SVGIG (reference sequence). Trimming shortened V by 3 bases and J by 2 bases, and 17 bases separated the two germline ends. The CDR3 region is CAWSSLVGGAYEQYF. As DNA, the CDR3 is TGTGCCTGGAGCTCCTTGGTCGGGGGTGCCTACGAGCAGTACTTC.

The chain recombines TRBV19 with TRBJ2-1, with 14 bases that match TRBD2. V lost 4 bases, J lost 6 bases, and 8 bases stayed unmatched. The germline V gene encodes CDR1 LNHDA and CDR2 SQIVND (reference sequence). The CDR3 extends over 17 amino acids. CDR3 sequence (DNA): TGTGCCAGTAGTAAACCGGGACTAGCGGGAGTACGCAATGAGCAGTTCTTC. Its translation is CASSKPGLAGVRNEQFF.

The gene calls are TRBV4-3 and TRBJ2-7, with D possibly TRBD2 on 5 matching bases. This CDR3 contains 15 residues. Germline V gene sequence: CDR1 LGHNA, CDR2 YSLEER. V gave up 0 bases and J gave up 2 bases, with 11 bases separating them. The CDR3 DNA sequence: TGCGCCAGCAGCCAAGATCGAACTAGAACCTACGAGCAGTACTTC. This translates into CASSQDRTRTYEQYF.

The chain uses TRBV7-9 and TRBJ2-3, with TRBD2 matching 7 bases. CDR3 length: 16 amino acids. V lost 2 bases, J lost 4 bases, and 9 bases stayed unmatched. The V gene's germline CDR1 is SEHNR and CDR2 FQNEAQ (reference sequence). CDR3 amino acids: CASSLRAGEVSDTQYF. The DNA of the CDR3 is TGTGCCAGCAGCTTAAGGGCGGGAGAGGTCTCAGATACGCAGTATTTT. Supplemented by reference TRBV7-9 and TRBJ2-3, the full variable domain reads DTGVSQNPRHKITKRGQNVTFRCDPISEHNRLYWYRQTLGQGPEFLTYFQNEAQLEKSRLLSDRFSAERPKGSFSTLEIQRTEQGDSAMYLCASSLRAGEVSDTQYFGPGTRLTVL.

The gene calls are TRBV4-3 and TRBJ2-1; 7 bases map to TRBD2. Looked up from germline, CDR1 is LGHNA and CDR2 is YSLEER. J lost 1 base, V lost 0 bases, and 6 bases had no gene match. The CDR3 consists of 17 residues. CDR3 sequence reads: CASSQDTLAVSYNEQFF. DNA for the CDR3: TGCGCCAGCAGCCAAGATACGCTAGCGGTTTCCTACAATGAGCAGTTCTTC.

The chain links TRBV9 to TRBJ2-7; TRBD1 might be the D (5 bases). This CDR3 is built from 17 residues. Germline V gives CDR1 SGDLS, CDR2 YYNGEE. Trimming took off 3 bases at V and 0 bases at J, with 19 bases between the two ends. CDR3 in amino acids: CASSASYRLQSSYEQYF. The CDR3 DNA reads TGTGCCAGCAGCGCCTCGTACAGGTTACAAAGCTCCTACGAGCAGTACTTC.

The genes are TRBV5-1 and TRBJ2-5; 7 bases line up with TRBD2. With V trimmed by 1 base and J by 1 base, 7 bases remained unmatched. The CDR3 is 16 amino acids. Germline lookup yields CDR1 SGHRS and CDR2 YFSETQ. In DNA, the CDR3 is TGCGCCAGCAGCTTGAGTGTAGCGGGCCCCCAAGAGACCCAGTACTTC. This sequence encodes CASSLSVAGPQETQYF.

V and J are TRBV28 and TRBJ1-1; 9 bases map to TRBD1. This CDR3 contains 15 residues. CDR1 MDHEN and CDR2 SYDVKM come from the germline V gene. The ends lost 10 bases at V and 10 bases at J; junction bases unmatched: 19. CDR3 DNA: TGTGCCACCAATGACAGGGGGAAGGAGATGAATGTAGCTTTCTTT. This sequence encodes CATNDRGKEMNVAFF.

Worth noting for this clone: In the same sample, other DNA sequences code for this CDR3. The J gene is TRBJ2-1, the V gene TRBV7-2; the match to TRBD2 covers 8 bases. The CDR3 is 15 residues long. V lost 2 bases to trimming and J lost 2 bases; unmatched junction nucleotides: 2. Germline V gene lookup returns CDR1 SGHTA and CDR2 FQGNSA. CDR3 DNA: TGTGCCAGCAGCTTAACTAGCGGAACCTACAATGAGCAGTTCTTC. Translation: CASSLTSGTYNEQFF.

Written as DNA, the CDR3 is TGTGCCAGCCAGAGGGGACAGGGGATCAATTCACCCCTCCACTTT. Amino acid sequence: CASQRGQGINSPLHF. The rearrangement joins TRBV2 to TRBJ1-6; TRBD1 matches 10 bases. Germline V gene data show CDR1 as SNHLY and CDR2 as FYNNEI. The CDR3 contains 15 residues. Losses at the gene ends were 8 bases for V and 7 bases for J; bases not matched to a gene: 8.

V gene TRBV6-1 combines with J gene TRBJ1-4, with a weak D call TRBD1 (6 bases). The CDR3 is made up of 15 amino acids. The V and J ends lost 2 bases and 4 bases respectively, with 11 bases between them. Per germline, CDR1 MNHNS and CDR2 SASEGT. In DNA, the CDR3 is TGTGCCAGCAGTGAATTGGGGGCTAGTAATGAAAAACTGTTTTTT. This encodes CASSELGASNEKLFF.

V usage is TRBV30 and J usage is TRBJ1-5, with no clear D. Germline V CDR1 and CDR2: GTSNPN, SVGIG (reference sequence). Trimming pared 2 bases from V and 5 bases from J, leaving 10 bases between. The length of the CDR3 is 13 residues. This CDR3 is CAWSRRVDQPQHF. In nucleotides, the CDR3 is TGTGCCTGGAGTAGGAGGGTGGATCAGCCCCAGCATTTT.

The chain is built from TRBV7-2 and TRBJ2-7; 7 bases are a match to TRBD2. This CDR3 contains 14 residues. Germline values: CDR1 SGHTA, CDR2 FQGNSA. V lost 5 bases and J lost 4; bases outside the gene matches: 8. The CDR3 nucleotides read TGTGCCAGCAGCGTTCGGACTAGTGGTTACGAGCAGTACTTC. It is translated as CASSVRTSGYEQYF.

V gene TRBV5-1 combines with J gene TRBJ2-2, with TRBD1 matching 8 bases. The CDR3 runs 17 residues. After removal of 0 bases from V and 4 bases from J, the junction contained 8 bases not matched to a gene. Germline V gene lookup returns CDR1 SGHRS and CDR2 YFSETQ. This CDR3 is CASSLVRGPPSTGELFF. In nucleotides, the CDR3 is TGCGCCAGCAGCTTGGTCAGGGGGCCTCCGAGCACCGGGGAGCTGTTTTTT.

The chain joins TRBV18 to TRBJ1-1, with 7 bases fitting TRBD1. This CDR3 is built from 15 residues. Germline CDR1 reads KGHSH; CDR2 reads LQKENI. The junction had 8 bases not matched to a gene; V was cut back by 2 bases and J by 5 bases. The CDR3 region has the DNA TGTGCCAGCTCACCATTCGACAGGGCATGGACTGAAGCTTTCTTT. Its protein is CASSPFDRAWTEAFF.

J is TRBJ2-5 and V is TRBV5-1; the D gene is possibly TRBD1 (6 bases). Germline V CDR1 and CDR2: SGHRS, YFSETQ. This CDR3 comprises 14 residues. Trimming took off 5 bases at V and 4 bases at J, with 15 bases between the two ends. CDR3 sequence (DNA): TGCGCCAGCAGGGGGCAGGGGCCCTCAGAGACCCAGTACTTC. Protein sequence: CASRGQGPSETQYF.

This chain uses TRBV10-1 with TRBJ2-3; 8 bases map to TRBD1. The CDR3 covers 12 residues. The V gene's germline CDR1 is WNHNN and CDR2 SYGVQD (reference sequence). V shed 5 bases, J shed 8 bases, and the junction held 3 bases outside the gene matches. CDR3 residues: CASSKDRGTQYF. CDR3 coding DNA: TGCGCCAGCAGTAAAGACAGGGGTACGCAGTATTTT.

The J gene is TRBJ1-6, the V gene TRBV6-5; no clear D. This CDR3 region has 15 residues. V was cut by 0 bases and J by 6 bases, with 9 bases left in between. The germline gives CDR1 MNHEY, CDR2 SVGAGI. Written as DNA, the CDR3 is TGTGCCAGCAGTTACTCGAAGACAACTAATTCACCCCTCCACTTT. This codes for CASSYSKTTNSPLHF.

This sequence joins TRBV7-9 and TRBJ2-2; D remains unclear. Germline CDR1 SEHNR, CDR2 FQNEAQ (reference sequence). The CDR3 sequence is 15 residues long. The V end lost 7 bases, the J end lost 1 base, and 13 bases lay between the germline ends. The CDR3 is CASKTNPGNTGELFF. For the CDR3, the DNA is TGTGCCAGCAAAACGAATCCCGGGAACACCGGGGAGCTGTTTTTT.

J is TRBJ2-2 and V is TRBV7-8; 8 positions agree with TRBD2. The CDR3 is 19 residues long. Germline V lookup: CDR1 SGHVS, CDR2 FQNEAQ. Losses at the gene ends were 5 bases for V and 6 bases for J; bases not matched to a gene: 20. The CDR3 nucleotides are TGTGCCAGCAGCCCCTCCCAACGCGGGGGGCGCTTATATTCCGGGGAGCTGTTTTTT. Amino acid sequence: CASSPSQRGGRLYSGELFF.

The genes are TRBV2 and TRBJ1-3; unclear D gene. V gave up 4 bases and J gave up 0 bases, with 13 bases separating them. Looked up from germline, CDR1 is SNHLY and CDR2 is FYNNEI. This CDR3 has 16 amino acids. CDR3 sequence: CASSGETPLSGNTIYF. The CDR3 nucleotides are TGTGCCAGCAGTGGAGAGACACCACTCTCTGGAAACACCATATATTTT.